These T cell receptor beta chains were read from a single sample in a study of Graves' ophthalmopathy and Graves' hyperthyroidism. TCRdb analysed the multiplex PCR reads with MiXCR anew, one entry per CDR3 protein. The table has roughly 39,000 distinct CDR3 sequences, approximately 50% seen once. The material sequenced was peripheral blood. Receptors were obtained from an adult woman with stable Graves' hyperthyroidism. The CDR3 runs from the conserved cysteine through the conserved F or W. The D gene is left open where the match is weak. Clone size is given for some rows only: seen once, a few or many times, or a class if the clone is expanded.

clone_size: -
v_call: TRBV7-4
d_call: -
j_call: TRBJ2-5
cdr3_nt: TGTGCCAGCAGCAGTGACCAAGAGACCCAGTACTTC
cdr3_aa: CASSSDQETQYF

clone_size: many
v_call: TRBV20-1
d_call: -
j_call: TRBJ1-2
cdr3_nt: TGCAGTGCTAGAGATCCCGGGAACTATGGCTACACCTTC
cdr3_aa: CSARDPGNYGYTF

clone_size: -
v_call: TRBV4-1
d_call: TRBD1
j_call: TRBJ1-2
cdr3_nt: TGCGCCAGCACCGGGACAGGGGGCTACACCTTC
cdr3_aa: CASTGTGGYTF

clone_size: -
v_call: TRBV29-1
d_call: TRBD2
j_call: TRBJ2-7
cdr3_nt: TGCAGCGTCTTAGCGGGGGCCTACGAGCAGTACTTC
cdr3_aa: CSVLAGAYEQYF

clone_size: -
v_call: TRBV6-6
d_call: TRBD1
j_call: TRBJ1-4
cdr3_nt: TGTGCCAGCAGTCAAGTGGACAGGGGGAGTGAAAAACTGTTTTTT
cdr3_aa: CASSQVDRGSEKLFF

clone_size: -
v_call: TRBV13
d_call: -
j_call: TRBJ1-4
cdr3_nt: TGTGCCAGCACGGAAGGGGGGGAGAAACTGTTTTTT
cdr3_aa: CASTEGGEKLFF

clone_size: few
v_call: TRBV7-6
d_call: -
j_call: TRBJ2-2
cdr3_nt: TGTGCCAGCAGCTTAGAGGGCAGGGCCACCGGGGAGCTGTTTTTT
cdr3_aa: CASSLEGRATGELFF

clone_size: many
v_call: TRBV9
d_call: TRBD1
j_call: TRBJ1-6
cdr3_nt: TGTGCCAGCAGTGTAGGACAGGGAAATTCACCCCTCCACTTT
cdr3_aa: CASSVGQGNSPLHF

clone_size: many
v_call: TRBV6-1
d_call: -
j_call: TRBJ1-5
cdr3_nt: TGTGCCAGCAGTCCGACACAGGGTGCCTTGGGAGCCCAGCATTTT
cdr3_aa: CASSPTQGALGAQHF

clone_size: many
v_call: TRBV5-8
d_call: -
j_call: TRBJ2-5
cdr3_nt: TGTGCCAGCAGCCCTCGGCCGGGGGAGACCCAGTACTTC
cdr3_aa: CASSPRPGETQYF

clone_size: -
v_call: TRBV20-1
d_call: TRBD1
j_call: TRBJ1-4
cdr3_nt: TGCAGTGCCCCCAACACGGACAGGGGAGGTGGAAAACTGTTTTTT
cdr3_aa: CSAPNTDRGGGKLFF

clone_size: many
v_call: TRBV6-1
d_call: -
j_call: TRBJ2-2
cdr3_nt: TGTGCCAGCAGTTATACAATCGGGGAGCTGTTTTTT
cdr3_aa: CASSYTIGELFF

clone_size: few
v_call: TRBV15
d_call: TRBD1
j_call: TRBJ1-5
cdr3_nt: TGTGCCACCAGCAGAGATTGGACAGGGATAGGGCAGCCCCAGCATTTT
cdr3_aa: CATSRDWTGIGQPQHF

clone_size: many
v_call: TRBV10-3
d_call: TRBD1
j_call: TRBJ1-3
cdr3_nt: TGTGCCATCAGTCCTGGCGGGGACAGGGACACCATATATTTT
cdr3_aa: CAISPGGDRDTIYF

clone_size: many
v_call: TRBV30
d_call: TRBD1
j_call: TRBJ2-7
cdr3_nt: TGTGCCTTATTTACCTTAGGGACAGGGGGACATGAGCAGTACTTC
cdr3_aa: CALFTLGTGGHEQYF

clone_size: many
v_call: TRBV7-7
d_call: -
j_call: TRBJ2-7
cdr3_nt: TGTGCTAGCAGCCCAGGGACCTCCTACGAGCAGTACTTC
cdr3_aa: CASSPGTSYEQYF

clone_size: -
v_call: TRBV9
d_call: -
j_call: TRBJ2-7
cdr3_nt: TGTGCCAGCAGCGTAGGCCGGGACGAGCAGTACTTC
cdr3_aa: CASSVGRDEQYF

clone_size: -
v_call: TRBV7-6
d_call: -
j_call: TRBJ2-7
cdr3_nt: TGTGCCAGCAGATATACTACGGGAGTGGGATACGAGCAGTACTTC
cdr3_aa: CASRYTTGVGYEQYF

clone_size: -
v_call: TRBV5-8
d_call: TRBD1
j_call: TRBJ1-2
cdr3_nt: TGTGCCAGCAGCCGCGGACAGGGAGGTTTCTATGGCTACACCTTC
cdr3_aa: CASSRGQGGFYGYTF

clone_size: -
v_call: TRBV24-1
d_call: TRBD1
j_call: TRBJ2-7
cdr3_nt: TGTGCCACCAGCGGGACAGGGGGCCACGAGCAGTACTTC
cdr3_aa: CATSGTGGHEQYF

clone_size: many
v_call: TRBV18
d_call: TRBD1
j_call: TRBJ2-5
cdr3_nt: TGTGCCAGCTCTTCCGCCGGGACAGGTATACAAGAGACCCAGTACTTC
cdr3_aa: CASSSAGTGIQETQYF

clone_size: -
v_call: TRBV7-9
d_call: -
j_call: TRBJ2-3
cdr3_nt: TGTGCCAGCAGCTCAGTGGGCACAGATACGCAGTATTTT
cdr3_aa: CASSSVGTDTQYF

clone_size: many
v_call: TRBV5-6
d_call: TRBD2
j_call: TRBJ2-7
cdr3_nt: TGTGCCAGCAGCCCGGGGGGGACCGGCCGGACGGGGGAGCAGTACTTC
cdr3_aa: CASSPGGTGRTGEQYF

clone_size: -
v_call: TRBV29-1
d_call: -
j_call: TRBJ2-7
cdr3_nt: TGCAGCGTGGGGGGAACCTACGAGCAGTACTTC
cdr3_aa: CSVGGTYEQYF

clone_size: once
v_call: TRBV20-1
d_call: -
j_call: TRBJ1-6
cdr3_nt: -
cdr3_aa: CSARDFKEDTQETQYFGGSPLHF

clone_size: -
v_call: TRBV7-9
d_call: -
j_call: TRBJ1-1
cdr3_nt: TGTGCCAGCAGCGTCACCTTGGGGGCTTTCTTT
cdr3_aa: CASSVTLGAFF

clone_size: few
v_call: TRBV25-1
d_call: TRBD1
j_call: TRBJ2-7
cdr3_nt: TGTGCCAGCAGTGGGACAGGGGGTTCCTACGAGCAGTACTTC
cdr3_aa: CASSGTGGSYEQYF

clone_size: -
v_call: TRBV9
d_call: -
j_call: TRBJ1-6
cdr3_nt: TGTGCCAGCACCTATCCCGGACCCTTGGGTTCACCCCTCCACTTT
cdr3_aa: CASTYPGPLGSPLHF

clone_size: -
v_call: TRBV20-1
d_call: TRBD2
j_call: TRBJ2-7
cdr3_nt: TGCAGTGCTTTAGCGGGAGGGACCCACGAGCAGTACTTC
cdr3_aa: CSALAGGTHEQYF

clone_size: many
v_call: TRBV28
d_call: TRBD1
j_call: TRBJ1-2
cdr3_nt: TGTGCCAGCAGTTCTACGGGACAGGGGGCGATTGGCTACACCTTC
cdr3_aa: CASSSTGQGAIGYTF

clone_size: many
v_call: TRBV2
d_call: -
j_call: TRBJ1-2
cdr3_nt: TGTGCCAGCAGTGTTCGGGATGGCTACACCTTC
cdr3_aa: CASSVRDGYTF

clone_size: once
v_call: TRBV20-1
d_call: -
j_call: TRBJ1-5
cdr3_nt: TGCAGTGCTAGAGATCCGGCGGGGGGGAGGAGGGATCAGCCCCAGCATTTT
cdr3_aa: CSARDPAGGRRDQPQHF

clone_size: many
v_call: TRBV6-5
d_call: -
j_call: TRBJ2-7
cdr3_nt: TGTGCCAGCAGTTACTCGGTCCGTATTTACGAGCAGTACTTC
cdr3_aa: CASSYSVRIYEQYF

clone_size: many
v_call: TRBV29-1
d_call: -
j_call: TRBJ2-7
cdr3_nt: TGCAGCGTTGAAGACGGAGGCTACGAGCAGTACTTC
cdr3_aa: CSVEDGGYEQYF

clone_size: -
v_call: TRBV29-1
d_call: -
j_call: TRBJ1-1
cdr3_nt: TGCAGCGCGAGGGGGACTGAAGCTTTCTTT
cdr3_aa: CSARGTEAFF

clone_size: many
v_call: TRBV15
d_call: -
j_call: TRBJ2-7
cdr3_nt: TGTGCCACCAGCAGAGGCCCCCCCGGGACGGCCTACGAGCAGTACTTC
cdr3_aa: CATSRGPPGTAYEQYF

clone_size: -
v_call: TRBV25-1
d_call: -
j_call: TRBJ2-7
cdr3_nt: TGTGCCAGCACCGGAAAGCACGAGCAGTACTTC
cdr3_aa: CASTGKHEQYF

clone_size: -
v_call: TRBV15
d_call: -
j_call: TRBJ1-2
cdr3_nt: TGTGCCACCAGCATCGCTGGCTACACCTTC
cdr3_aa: CATSIAGYTF

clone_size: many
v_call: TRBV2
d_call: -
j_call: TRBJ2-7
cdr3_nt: TGTGCCAGCAGCGCCTCGGCACTCTCCTACGAGCAGTACTTC
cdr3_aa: CASSASALSYEQYF

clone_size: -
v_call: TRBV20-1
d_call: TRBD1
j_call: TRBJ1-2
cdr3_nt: TGCAGTGCGGTCACAGGGGGCTTGGGTGGCTACACCTTC
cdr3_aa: CSAVTGGLGGYTF

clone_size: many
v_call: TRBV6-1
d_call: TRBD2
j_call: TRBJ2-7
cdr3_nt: TGTGCCAGCAGTGCCGGACTAGCGGGAGTAGGGGAGCAGTACTTC
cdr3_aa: CASSAGLAGVGEQYF

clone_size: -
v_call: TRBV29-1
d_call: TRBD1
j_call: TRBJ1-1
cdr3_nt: TGCAGCATTGAAGCGTGGGACAGGGGGCGTACGGATGAAGCTTTCTTT
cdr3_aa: CSIEAWDRGRTDEAFF

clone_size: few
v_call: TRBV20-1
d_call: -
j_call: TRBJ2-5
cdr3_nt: TGCAGTGCTAGAGCGGGATTGGCGGACGGGACCCAGTACTTC
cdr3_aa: CSARAGLADGTQYF

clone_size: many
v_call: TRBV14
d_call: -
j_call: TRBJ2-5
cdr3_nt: TGTGCCAGCAGCCAACGGCGTCCCGGCCAAGAGACCCAGTACTTC
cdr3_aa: CASSQRRPGQETQYF

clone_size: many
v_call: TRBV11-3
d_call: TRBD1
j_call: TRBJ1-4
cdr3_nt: TGTGCCAGCAGCCGTAAAGAAAGACAGGGTCTACGGGAAAAACTGTTTTTT
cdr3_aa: CASSRKERQGLREKLFF

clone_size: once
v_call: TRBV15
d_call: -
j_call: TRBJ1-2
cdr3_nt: TGTGCCACCAGCATAGGACCCTGGGGCTACACCTTC
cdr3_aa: CATSIGPWGYTF

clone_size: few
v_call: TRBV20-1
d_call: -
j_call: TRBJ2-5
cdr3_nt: TGCAGTGCTAGGACTAGGAACGGGGAGACCCAGTACTTC
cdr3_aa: CSARTRNGETQYF

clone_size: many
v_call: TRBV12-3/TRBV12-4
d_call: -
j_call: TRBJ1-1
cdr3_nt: TGTGCCAGCAGTTTAGGACAGGCGAACACTGAAGCTTTCTTT
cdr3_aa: CASSLGQANTEAFF

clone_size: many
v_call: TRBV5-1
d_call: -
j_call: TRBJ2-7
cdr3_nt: TGCGCCAGCAGCGAACTCTACGAGCAGTACTTC
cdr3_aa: CASSELYEQYF